This T cell receptor (beta chain) was recorded in a study of T-cell reconstitution after alpha-beta-depleted transplantation in children. Preparation of the TCRbeta library was carried out with unique molecular identifiers. TCRdb redid the calling of the PCR reads with MiXCR, one entry per CDR3 protein. Altogether 45,000 to 50,000 distinct CDR3 sequences are present, around 53% being singletons, with the ten largest covering approximately 38%. Source: peripheral blood, taken before TCRalphabeta/CD19-depleted stem cell transplant. The receptor was derived from a boy less than two years old with SCID, due to receive a stem cell transplant.

The CDR3 bases are TGCGCCAGCAGCCTCTGGGACAGGGGATCGGAGCAGTACTTC. It translates to CASSLWDRGSEQYF. The chain recombines TRBV5-1 with TRBJ2-7; 10 positions agree with TRBD1. CDR3 length: 14 amino acids. The J segment lost 7 bases and the V segment lost 4 bases, leaving 8 bases of the junction unmatched. From germline, CDR1 is SGHRS and CDR2 YFSETQ.